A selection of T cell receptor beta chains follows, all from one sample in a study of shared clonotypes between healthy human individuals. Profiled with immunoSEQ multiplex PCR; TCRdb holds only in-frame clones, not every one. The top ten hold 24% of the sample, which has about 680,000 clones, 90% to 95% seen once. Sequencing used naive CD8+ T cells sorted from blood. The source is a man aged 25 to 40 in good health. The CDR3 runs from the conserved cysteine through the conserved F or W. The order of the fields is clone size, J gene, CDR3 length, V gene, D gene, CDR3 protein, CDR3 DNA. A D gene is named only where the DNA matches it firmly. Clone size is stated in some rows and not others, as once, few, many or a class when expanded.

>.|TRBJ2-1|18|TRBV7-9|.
CASSSHRRGIQVANEQFF
TGTGCCAGCAGCTCACACAGACGCGGGATTCAGGTTGCGAATGAGCAGTTCTTC
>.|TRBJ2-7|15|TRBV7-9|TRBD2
CASSLMTSLFYEQYF
TGTGCCAGCAGCTTAATGACTAGCCTTTTCTACGAGCAGTACTTC
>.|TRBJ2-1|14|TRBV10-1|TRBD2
CASSGAGGRGEQFF
TGCGCCAGCAGTGGAGCGGGAGGGCGAGGTGAGCAGTTCTTC
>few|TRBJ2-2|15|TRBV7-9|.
CASSSRQDWSGELFF
TGTGCCAGCAGCTCCCGACAGGATTGGTCCGGGGAGCTGTTTTTT
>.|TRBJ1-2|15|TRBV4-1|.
CASSQADSSYYGYTF
TGCGCCAGCAGCCAAGCCGACAGTTCCTACTATGGCTACACCTTC
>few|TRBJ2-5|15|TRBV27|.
CASSLSLGGEETQYF
TGTGCCAGCAGTTTATCTCTGGGTGGAGAAGAGACCCAGTACTTC
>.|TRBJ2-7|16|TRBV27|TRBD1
CASSESQGELSYEQYF
TGTGCCAGCAGTGAATCACAGGGGGAATTATCCTACGAGCAGTACTTC
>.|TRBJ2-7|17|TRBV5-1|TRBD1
CASRAVGDRAISYEQCF
TGCGCCAGCAGGGCCGTGGGGGACAGGGCCATTTCCTACGAGCAGTGCTTC
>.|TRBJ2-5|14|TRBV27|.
CASSLARYQETQYF
TGTGCCAGCAGTTTAGCCAGGTACCAAGAGACCCAGTACTTC
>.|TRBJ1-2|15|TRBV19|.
CASSMYLGDSIGYTF
TGTGCCAGTAGTATGTATCTGGGTGACTCCATCGGCTACACCTTC
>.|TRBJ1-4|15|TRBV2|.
CASVDTLGVSEKLFF
TGTGCCAGCGTTGACACCTTAGGGGTTAGTGAAAAACTGTTTTTT
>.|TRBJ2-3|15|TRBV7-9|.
CASSLTDRSTDTQYF
TGTGCCAGCAGCTTAACCGACAGGAGCACAGATACGCAGTATTTT
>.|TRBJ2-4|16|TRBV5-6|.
CASSGDRDKAKNIQYF
TGTGCCAGCAGCGGGGACCGGGACAAAGCCAAAAACATTCAGTACTTC
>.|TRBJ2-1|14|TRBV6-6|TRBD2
CASSLAGVDNEQFF
TGTGCCAGCAGTTTAGCGGGAGTCGACAATGAGCAGTTCTTC
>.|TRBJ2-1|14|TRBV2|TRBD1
CASSAETGVNEQFF
TGTGCCAGCAGTGCAGAGACAGGGGTGAATGAGCAGTTCTTC
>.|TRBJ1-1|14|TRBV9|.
CASTAGGGNTEAFF
TGTGCCTCTACAGCAGGTGGGGGGAACACTGAAGCTTTCTTT
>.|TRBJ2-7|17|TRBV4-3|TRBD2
CASSQDRWTSGTYEQYF
TGCGCCAGCAGCCAAGATAGGTGGACTAGCGGGACCTACGAGCAGTACTTC
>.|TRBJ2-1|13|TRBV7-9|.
CAGEGLVYNEQFF
TGTGCCGGCGAGGGGTTGGTCTACAATGAGCAGTTCTTC
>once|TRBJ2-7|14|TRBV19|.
CASSFVTDSYEQYF
TGTGCCAGTAGTTTCGTGACGGACTCCTACGAGCAGTACTTC
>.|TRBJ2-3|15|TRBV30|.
CAWSRAESSTDTQYF
TGTGCCTGGAGTAGGGCGGAGTCTAGCACAGATACGCAGTATTTT
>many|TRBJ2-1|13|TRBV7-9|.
CASTMSEDNEQFF
TGTGCCAGCACCATGTCGGAGGACAATGAGCAGTTCTTC
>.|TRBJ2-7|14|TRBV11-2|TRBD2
CASSFLAGGDEQYF
TGTGCCAGCAGCTTTTTAGCGGGAGGCGACGAGCAGTACTTC
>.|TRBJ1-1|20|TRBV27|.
CASSLSFTDELGRGDTEAFF
TGTGCCAGCAGTTTATCGTTCACCGACGAGCTGGGACGGGGGGACACTGAAGCTTTCTTT
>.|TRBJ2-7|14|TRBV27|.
CASSVDRTLYEQYF
TGTGCCAGCAGTGTCGACAGGACCTTGTACGAGCAGTACTTC
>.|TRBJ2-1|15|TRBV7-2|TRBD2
CASSFSGRAFNEQFF
TGTGCCAGCAGTTTTAGCGGGAGGGCCTTCAATGAGCAGTTCTTC
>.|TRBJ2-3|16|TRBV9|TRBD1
CASSLRDRTSTDTQYF
TGTGCCAGCAGCCTTCGGGACAGGACAAGCACAGATACGCAGTATTTT
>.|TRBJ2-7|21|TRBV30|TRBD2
CAWSGRAPTINGLAGAYEQYF
TGTGCCTGGAGTGGCCGCGCCCCCACAATCAATGGACTAGCGGGTGCCTACGAGCAGTACTTC
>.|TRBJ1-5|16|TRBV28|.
CASSPQTVGSNQPQHF
TGTGCCAGCAGTCCCCAAACAGTGGGCAGCAATCAGCCCCAGCATTTT
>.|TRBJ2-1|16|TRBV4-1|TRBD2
CASSQGSGSTHNEQFF
TGCGCCAGCAGCCAGGGAAGCGGGAGTACCCACAATGAGCAGTTCTTC
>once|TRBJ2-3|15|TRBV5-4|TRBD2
CASSGAGGGTDTQYF
TGTGCCAGCAGCGGGGCGGGGGGTGGAACAGATACGCAGTATTTT
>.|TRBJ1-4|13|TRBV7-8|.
CASSSQGMEKLFF
TGTGCCAGCAGCTCCCAAGGTATGGAAAAACTGTTTTTT
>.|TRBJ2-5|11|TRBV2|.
CASRTVETQYF
TGTGCCAGCAGGACAGTGGAGACCCAGTACTTC
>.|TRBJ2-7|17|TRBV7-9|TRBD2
CASSRTSGRAYGYEQYF
TGTGCCAGCAGCAGGACTAGCGGGAGGGCCTATGGTTACGAGCAGTACTTC
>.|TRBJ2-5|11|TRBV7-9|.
CASALGETQYF
TGTGCCAGCGCCCTCGGAGAGACCCAGTACTTC
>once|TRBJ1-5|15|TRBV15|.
CATSSGTVSNQPQHF
TGTGCCACCAGCAGCGGGACGGTTAGCAATCAGCCCCAGCATTTT
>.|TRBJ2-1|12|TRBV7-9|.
CASSFQGDEQFF
TGTGCCAGCAGCTTTCAAGGAGATGAGCAGTTCTTC
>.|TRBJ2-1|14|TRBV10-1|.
CASSRVGTSNEQFF
TGCGCCAGCAGCCGCGTAGGGACGAGTAATGAGCAGTTCTTC
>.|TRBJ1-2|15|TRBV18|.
CASSPSRGIGYGYTF
TGTGCCAGCTCACCATCGAGGGGGATAGGATATGGCTACACCTTC